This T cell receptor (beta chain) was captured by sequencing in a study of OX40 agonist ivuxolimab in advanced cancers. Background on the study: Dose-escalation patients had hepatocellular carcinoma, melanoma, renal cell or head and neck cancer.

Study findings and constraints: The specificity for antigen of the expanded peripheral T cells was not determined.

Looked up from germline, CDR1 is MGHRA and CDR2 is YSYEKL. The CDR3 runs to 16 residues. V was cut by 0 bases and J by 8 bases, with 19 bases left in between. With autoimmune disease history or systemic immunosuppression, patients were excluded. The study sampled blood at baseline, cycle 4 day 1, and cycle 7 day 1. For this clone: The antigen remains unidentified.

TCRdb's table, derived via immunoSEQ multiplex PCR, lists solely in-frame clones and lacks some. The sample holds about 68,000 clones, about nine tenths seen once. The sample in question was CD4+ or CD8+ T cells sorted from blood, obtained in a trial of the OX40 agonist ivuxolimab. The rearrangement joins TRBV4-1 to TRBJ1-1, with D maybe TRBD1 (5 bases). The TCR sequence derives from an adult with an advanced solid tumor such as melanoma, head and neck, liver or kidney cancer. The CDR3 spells CASSQDPLGVSAEAFF. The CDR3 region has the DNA TGCGCCAGCAGCCAAGATCCCCTGGGGGTTTCGGCAGAAGCTTTCTTT.